Below, one T cell receptor (beta chain) is given with its context. Its antigen remains unknown. In TCRdb, the 5' RACE reads were re-called with MiXCR into one record per CDR3 protein. The repertoire holds around 18,000 distinct CDR3 sequences, with 7% to 10% as singletons. The data belong to a study of CD8 T cells in ankylosing spondylitis. V was clipped by 0 bases and J by 6 bases, with 8 bases between them. The CDR3 sequence is 13 residues long. The germline V gene encodes CDR1 DFQATT and CDR2 SNEGSKA (reference sequence). Study outcomes and limitations: According to the report, clones linked to the disease were significantly enriched in matched synovial fluid samples taken from ankylosing spondylitis patients. Within ankylosing spondylitis blood, a TCR beta motif made up of eight or nine highly homologous variants appeared to be characteristic. CD8+ cells made up the disease-linked clones, which were relatively rare in peripheral blood. Reactive arthritis synovial fluid and blood previously showed some of these motif variants.

This chain connects TRBV20-1 to TRBJ2-2; D might be TRBD2 (6 bases). The receptor's source is a male donor with ankylosing spondylitis or in good health (not recorded which). Sequences were obtained from blood. The CDR3 is CSARERRAGELFF. The DNA for the CDR3 is TGCAGTGCTAGAGAACGGAGGGCCGGGGAGCTGTTTTTT.